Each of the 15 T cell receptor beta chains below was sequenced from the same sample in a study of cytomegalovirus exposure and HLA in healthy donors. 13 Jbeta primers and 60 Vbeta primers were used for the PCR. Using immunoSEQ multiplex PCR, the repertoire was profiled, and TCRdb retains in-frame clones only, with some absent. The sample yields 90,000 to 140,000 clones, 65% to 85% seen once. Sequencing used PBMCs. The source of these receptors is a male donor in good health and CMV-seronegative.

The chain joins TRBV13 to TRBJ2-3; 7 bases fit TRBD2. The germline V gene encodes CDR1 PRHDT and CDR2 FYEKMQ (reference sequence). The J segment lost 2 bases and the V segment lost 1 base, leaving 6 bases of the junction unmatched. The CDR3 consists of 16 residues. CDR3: CASSLEGLTFTDTQYF. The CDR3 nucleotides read TGTGCCAGCAGCTTAGAGGGACTAACTTTCACAGATACGCAGTATTTT.

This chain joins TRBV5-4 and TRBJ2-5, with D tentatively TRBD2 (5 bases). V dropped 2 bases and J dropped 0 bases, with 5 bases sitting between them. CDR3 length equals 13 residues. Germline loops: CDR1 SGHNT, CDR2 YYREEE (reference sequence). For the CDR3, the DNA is TGTGCCAGCAGCTTCGGGAACCAAGAGACCCAGTACTTC. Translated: CASSFGNQETQYF.

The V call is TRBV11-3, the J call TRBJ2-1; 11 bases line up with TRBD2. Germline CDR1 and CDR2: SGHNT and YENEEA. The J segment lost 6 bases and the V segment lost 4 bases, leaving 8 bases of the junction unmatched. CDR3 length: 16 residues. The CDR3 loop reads CASSSKLAGEGNEQFF. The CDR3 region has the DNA TGTGCCAGCAGCTCTAAACTAGCGGGAGAGGGCAATGAGCAGTTCTTC.

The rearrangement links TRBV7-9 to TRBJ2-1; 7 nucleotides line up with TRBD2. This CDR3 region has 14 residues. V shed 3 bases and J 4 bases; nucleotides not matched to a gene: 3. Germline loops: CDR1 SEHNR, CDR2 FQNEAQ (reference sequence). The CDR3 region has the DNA TGTGCCAGCAGCTTCGGGGGGACGTACAATGAGCAGTTCTTC. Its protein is CASSFGGTYNEQFF.

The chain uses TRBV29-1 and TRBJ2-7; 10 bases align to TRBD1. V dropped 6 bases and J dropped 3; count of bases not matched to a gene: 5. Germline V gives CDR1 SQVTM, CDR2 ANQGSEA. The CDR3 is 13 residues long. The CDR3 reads CSVLGTGVYEQYF. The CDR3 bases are TGCAGCGTGCTAGGGACAGGGGTCTACGAGCAGTACTTC.

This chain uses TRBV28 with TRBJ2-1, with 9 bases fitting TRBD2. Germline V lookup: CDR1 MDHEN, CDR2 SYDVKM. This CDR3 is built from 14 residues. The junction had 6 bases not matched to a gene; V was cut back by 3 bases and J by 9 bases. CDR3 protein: CASSFNSGSSEQFF. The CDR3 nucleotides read TGTGCCAGCAGTTTCAATAGCGGGAGTAGTGAGCAGTTCTTC.

CDR3 DNA sequence: TGCGCCAGCTCCTTGGGGGAGTACGAGCAGTACTTC. It translates to CASSLGEYEQYF. This chain joins TRBV5-1 and TRBJ2-7; D is tentatively TRBD1 or TRBD2 (5 bases each). Germline V gene data show CDR1 as SGHRS and CDR2 as YFSETQ. V lost 7 bases, J lost 4 bases, and 12 bases lay in between. The CDR3 loop spans 12 amino acids. The full variable domain, its missing parts supplied by reference TRBV5-1 and TRBJ2-7, is KAGVTQTPRYLIKTRGQQVTLSCSPISGHRSVSWYQQTPGQGLQFLFEYFSETQRNKGNFPGRFSGRQFSNSRSEMNVSTLELGDSALYLCASSLGEYEQYFGPGTRLTVT.

CDR3 region: CASSSQKGAPRGTGELFF. Written as DNA, the CDR3 is TGTGCCAGCAGCTCGCAGAAGGGAGCCCCCCGGGGCACCGGGGAGCTGTTTTTT. The V gene is TRBV28, the J gene TRBJ2-2; D possibly corresponds to TRBD2 (5 bases). Germline loops: CDR1 MDHEN, CDR2 SYDVKM. Trimming pared 6 bases from V and 4 bases from J, leaving 24 bases between. This CDR3 has 18 amino acids.

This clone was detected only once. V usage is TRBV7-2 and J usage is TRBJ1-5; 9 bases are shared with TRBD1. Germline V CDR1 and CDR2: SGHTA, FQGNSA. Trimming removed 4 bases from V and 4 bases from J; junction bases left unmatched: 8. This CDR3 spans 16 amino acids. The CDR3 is CASSSQGQGINQPQHF. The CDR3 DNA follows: TGTGCCAGCAGCTCGCAAGGACAGGGGATTAATCAGCCCCAGCATTTT.

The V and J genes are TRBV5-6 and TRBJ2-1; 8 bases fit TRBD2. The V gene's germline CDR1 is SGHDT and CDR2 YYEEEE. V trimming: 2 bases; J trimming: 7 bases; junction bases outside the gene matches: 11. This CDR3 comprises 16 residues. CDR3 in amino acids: CASSFKMMASGNEQFF. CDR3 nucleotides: TGTGCCAGCAGCTTTAAGATGATGGCTAGCGGGAATGAGCAGTTCTTC.

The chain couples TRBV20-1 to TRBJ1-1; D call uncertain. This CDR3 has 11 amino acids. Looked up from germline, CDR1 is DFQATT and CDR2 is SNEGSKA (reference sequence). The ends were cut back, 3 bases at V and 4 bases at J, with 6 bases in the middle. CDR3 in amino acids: CSASPITEAFF. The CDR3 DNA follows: TGCAGTGCTAGCCCAATCACTGAAGCTTTCTTT.

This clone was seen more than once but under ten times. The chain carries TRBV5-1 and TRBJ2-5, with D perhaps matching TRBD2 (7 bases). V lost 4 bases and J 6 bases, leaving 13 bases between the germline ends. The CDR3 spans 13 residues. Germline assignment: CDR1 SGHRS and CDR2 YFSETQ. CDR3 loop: CASSGGGHQTQYF. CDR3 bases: TGCGCCAGCAGCGGGGGGGGGCACCAGACCCAGTACTTC.

In DNA form, the CDR3 reads TGTGCCAGTAGTATCAGACTCCTGGCAGAGACCCAGTACTTC. This sequence encodes CASSIRLLAETQYF. This chain uses TRBV19 with TRBJ2-5, with no clear D. Trimming pared 3 bases from V and 4 bases from J, leaving 12 bases between. From germline, CDR1 is LNHDA and CDR2 SQIVND (reference sequence). The CDR3 consists of 14 residues.

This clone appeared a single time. CDR3 region: CAISPGQGYTGELFF. The CDR3 DNA reads as TGTGCCATCAGTCCGGGACAGGGGTACACCGGGGAGCTGTTTTTT. The chain couples TRBV10-3 to TRBJ2-2, with TRBD1 identical over 10 bases. CDR1 is ENHRY and CDR2 is SYGVKD in the germline V gene. The CDR3 contains 15 residues. Trimming cost V 5 bases and J 3 bases; bases outside gene matches: 3.

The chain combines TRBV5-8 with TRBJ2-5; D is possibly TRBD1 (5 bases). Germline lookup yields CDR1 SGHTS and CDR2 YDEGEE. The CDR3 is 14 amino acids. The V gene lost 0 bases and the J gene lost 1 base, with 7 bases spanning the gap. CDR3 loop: CASSLEQVQETQYF. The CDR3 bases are TGTGCCAGCAGCTTGGAACAGGTCCAAGAGACCCAGTACTTC.